This TCR beta chain is from a study of response to subunit inactivated influenza vaccine. Study-wide results and limits: Seasonal influenza vaccination, on each occasion, was suggested by the authors to recruit few new T cells.

TCRdb processed the RT-PCR reads anew with MiXCR; each CDR3 protein has one entry. The data show about 500,000 distinct CDR3 sequences, 10% to 15% seen once. The CDR3 totals 14 residues. Germline V gene lookup returns CDR1 DFQATT and CDR2 SNEGSKA (reference sequence). Trimming took off 3 bases at V and 4 bases at J, with 15 bases between the two ends. As to this clonotype: Its target is not known.

V usage is TRBV20-1 and J usage is TRBJ2-5, with D possibly called TRBD1 or TRBD2 (7 bases each). The source material was PBMCs from blood, sampled 35 to 45 days after vaccination. The clonotype was recovered from a middle-aged man who received an inactivated influenza vaccine. The CDR3 spells CSARARGGGETQYF. The CDR3 nucleotides read TGCAGTGCTAGGGCCAGGGGGGGTGGAGAGACCCAGTACTTC.